This T cell receptor (beta chain) was identified in a study of T-cell memory formation after mild COVID-19. Whole-study results and caveats: Clones contracting across day 15 to 85 had a balanced CD4/CD8 profile; later expanding clones leaned CD4+. Some clones that responded turned up in pre-infection memory, which suggests that cross-reactive memory joined in.

As for this clonotype: Its antigen is as yet unknown.

The TCR alpha and TCR beta cDNA libraries, bearing sample barcodes and UMIs, were generated by 5'RACE using constant-segment primers. Using its own MiXCR run on the 5' RACE reads, TCRdb lists one record per CDR3 protein. Among 450,000 to 700,000 distinct CDR3 sequences, 15% to 20% were seen once, and the ten largest hold about 12%. Germline V gene sequence: CDR1 LNHNV, CDR2 YYDKDF (reference sequence). V was trimmed by 3 bases and J by 0 bases, leaving 15 bases between them. The CDR3 covers 17 residues. This sequence was found in an adult woman who had mild COVID-19 (a few samples of this study predate the infection). Cell type and time point are not known. The V call is TRBV15, the J call TRBJ2-1; either TRBD1 or TRBD2 may fit D (5 bases each). The sequencing input was PBMCs or a T cell subset sorted from them (not recorded which). In nucleotides, the CDR3 is TGTGCCACCAGCAGCTATTGGGGACCCAGCTCCTACAATGAGCAGTTCTTC. Its protein product is CATSSYWGPSSYNEQFF.